This TCR beta chain came from a study of graft-versus-host responses after intestinal transplantation. Across the whole study: Recipients uniformly received anti-thymocyte globulin induction, followed by tacrolimus and steroids for around 3 years. Overall study results and limits: Some patients had graft-donor T cell macrochimerism, and their allografts showed high graft-versus-host to host-versus-graft clonal ratios.

The CDR3 is 16 amino acids. V dropped 5 bases and J dropped 6 bases, with 22 bases sitting between them. Germline assignment: CDR1 LGHNT and CDR2 FRNRAP. With respect to this clone: Its antigen is not identified.

Using immunoSEQ multiplex PCR, the repertoire was profiled, and TCRdb retains in-frame clones only, with some absent. Here the sample spans under 150,000 clones, just over 90% being singletons. Specimen: unstimulated CD4+ T cells sorted from spleen or lymph node cells, collected before intestinal transplant. The chain combines TRBV12-5 with TRBJ1-2, with D possibly TRBD1 on 6 matching bases. The clonotype comes from a human donor who received an intestinal transplant. The CDR3 is CASGLIPTAGEHGYTF. Written as DNA, the CDR3 is TGTGCTAGTGGTCTAATTCCGACGGCAGGGGAACATGGCTACACCTTC.